The 18 T cell receptor beta chains below come from one sample, sequenced in a study of T cell responses to AZD1222 COVID-19 vaccine. The method was immunoSEQ multiplex PCR; TCRdb's version includes in-frame clones alone and lacks a portion of them. Of roughly 150,000 clones in the sample, around four fifths are singletons; the top ten hold over 4%. The sequencing here drew on peripheral blood, taken on day 0 of AZD1222 vaccination. Source of these receptors: an adult in good health.

This chain uses TRBV5-8 with TRBJ2-2; TRBD1 agrees at 9 bases. Trimming at V came to 3 bases and at J to 5 bases, leaving 8 bases not matched to a gene. Germline assignment: CDR1 SGHTS and CDR2 YDEGEE. This CDR3 has 16 amino acids. The CDR3 is CASSSPGQGATGELFF. As DNA, the CDR3 is TGTGCCAGCAGCTCCCCGGGACAGGGCGCAACCGGGGAGCTGTTTTTT.

The chain has TRBV7-3 and TRBJ2-2; TRBD2 might be the D (5 bases). In germline, CDR1 is SGHTA, CDR2 FQGTGA. The CDR3 is made up of 14 amino acids. Trimming left V 4 bases short and J 3 bases short, with 9 bases between. Written as DNA, the CDR3 is TGTGCCAGCAGCTCACGGGGTCACACCGGGGAGCTGTTTTTT. Protein product: CASSSRGHTGELFF.

The chain couples TRBV28 to TRBJ2-2; D possibly uses TRBD1 or TRBD2 (5 bases each). Germline CDR1 MDHEN, CDR2 SYDVKM. This CDR3 has 18 residues. The germline V and J ends were trimmed by 4 bases and 0 bases, with 18 bases remaining between them. The CDR3 bases are TGTGCCAGCAGTTCGACCATCCCGGGACGGACGAACACCGGGGAGCTGTTTTTT. Translation: CASSSTIPGRTNTGELFF. Complete variable domain (other parts from reference TRBV28 and TRBJ2-2): DVKVTQSSRYLVKRTGEKVFLECVQDMDHENMFWYRQDPGLGLRLIYFSYDVKMKEKGDIPEGYSVSREKKERFSLILESASTNQTSMYLCASSSTIPGRTNTGELFFGEGSRLTVL.

This clone came up a few times. The chain employs TRBV11-2 and TRBJ2-1; D gene unclear. Germline loops: CDR1 SGHAT, CDR2 FQNNGV. The CDR3 sequence is 15 residues long. The V gene lost 2 bases and the J gene lost 5 bases, with 13 bases spanning the gap. Here the CDR3 reads CASSLRTPLNNEQFF. CDR3 coding DNA: TGTGCCAGCAGCTTAAGAACCCCATTGAACAATGAGCAGTTCTTC.

The chain couples TRBV28 to TRBJ2-3, with a weak D call TRBD2 (6 bases). CDR1 and CDR2 (germline): MDHEN, SYDVKM. Trimming shortened V by 8 bases and J by 2 bases, and 20 bases separated the two germline ends. This CDR3 contains 16 residues. CDR3: CASSPRRGSSTDTQYF. The CDR3 DNA follows: TGTGCCAGCTCTCCCCGGCGGGGTTCGTCCACAGATACGCAGTATTTT.

The V and J genes are TRBV7-2 and TRBJ2-2; TRBD1 matches at 8 bases. Germline CDR1 is SGHTA and CDR2 is FQGNSA. The CDR3 consists of 13 residues. The V gene end was trimmed by 3 bases and the J gene end by 6 bases; junction bases not matched to a gene: 0. The CDR3 reads CASSLTGAGELFF. The CDR3 DNA is TGTGCCAGCAGCTTGACAGGGGCCGGGGAGCTGTTTTTT.

The chain employs TRBV30 and TRBJ1-6; a possible D gene is TRBD1 (6 bases). The CDR3 has 13 amino acids. V gave up 3 bases and J gave up 8 bases, with 11 bases separating them. CDR1 and CDR2 from the germline V gene are GTSNPN and SVGIG (reference sequence). The CDR3 DNA is TGTGCCTGGAGGAGGACAGAGGATTCACCCCTCCACTTT. This sequence encodes CAWRRTEDSPLHF.

The chain combines TRBV5-1 with TRBJ2-7, with 7 nucleotides matching TRBD1. In germline, CDR1 is SGHRS, CDR2 YFSETQ. V trimming: 4 bases; J trimming: 0 bases; junction bases outside the gene matches: 16. CDR3 length equals 18 residues. CDR3 sequence: CASSPTGQTYFSSYEQYF. For the CDR3, the DNA is TGCGCCAGCAGCCCCACGGGACAGACTTACTTTTCCTCCTACGAGCAGTACTTC.

The chain combines TRBV19 with TRBJ1-5, with 8 nucleotides matching TRBD1. Germline values: CDR1 LNHDA, CDR2 SQIVND (reference sequence). The V and J ends lost 3 bases and 5 bases, in that order; junction bases with no gene match: 9. CDR3 length: 16 residues. The chain's CDR3 is CASSMVRGLFDQPQHF. The CDR3, as DNA: TGTGCCAGTAGTATGGTCAGGGGGCTATTCGATCAGCCCCAGCATTTT.

The chain employs TRBV3-1 (or the pseudogene TRBV3-2) and TRBJ1-2; D ambiguous. Germline CDR1 reads LGHDT; CDR2 reads YNNKEL (reference sequence). Trimming took 1 base from V and 10 from J, leaving 10 bases between them. This CDR3 is built from 12 residues. This chain's CDR3 is CASSQVSGDYTF. The CDR3 coding sequence is TGTGCCAGCAGCCAAGTGTCCGGGGACTACACCTTC.

The chain combines TRBV28 with TRBJ1-2, with D possibly being TRBD1 (5 bases). Germline values: CDR1 MDHEN, CDR2 SYDVKM. Trimming removed 5 bases at V and 0 bases at J, with 10 bases between. The CDR3 extends over 14 amino acids. In nucleotides, the CDR3 is TGTGCCAGCAGTCACAGGCTCCCTAACTATGGCTACACCTTC. Translating it yields CASSHRLPNYGYTF.

In its sample, this clone was seen once. This chain links TRBV15 with TRBJ2-3; D is perhaps TRBD2 (7 bases). The V gene lost 0 bases and the J gene lost 9 bases, with 22 bases spanning the gap. The CDR3 spans 17 residues. CDR1 and CDR2 (germline): LNHNV, YYDKDF (reference sequence). The CDR3 region is CATSRDFGGAIKRTQYF. Here the CDR3 DNA reads TGTGCCACCAGCAGAGATTTTGGGGGGGCGATTAAAAGAACGCAGTATTTT.

This chain joins TRBV5-1 and TRBJ1-6; possibly TRBD1 for D (5 bases). V lost 0 bases and J 7 bases, leaving 20 bases between the germline ends. Germline CDR1 is SGHRS and CDR2 is YFSETQ. There are 18 residues in the CDR3. The DNA for the CDR3 is TGCGCCAGCAGCTTGGATTTTTCTGGAAAAAACAGGAATTCACCCCTCCACTTT. Encoded protein: CASSLDFSGKNRNSPLHF.

V and J are TRBV30 and TRBJ2-7; TRBD1 agrees at 9 bases. The V and J ends lost 8 bases and 6 bases, in that order; junction bases with no gene match: 8. CDR1 is GTSNPN, CDR2 SVGIG, per germline (reference sequence). This CDR3 spans 12 amino acids. DNA for the CDR3: TGTGCCACCGGGACAGGGCCTGGCGAGCAGTACTTC. This translates into CATGTGPGEQYF.

This rearrangement joins TRBV7-3 to TRBJ2-1; the match to TRBD2 covers 9 bases. V was clipped by 5 bases and J by 2 bases; unmatched bases: 7. This CDR3 has 16 residues. CDR1 and CDR2 (germline): SGHTA, FQGTGA. The DNA of the CDR3 is TGTGCCAGCAGCCCTGCGAGCGGGGGGCCCTACAATGAGCAGTTCTTC. This codes for CASSPASGGPYNEQFF.

V and J are TRBV29-1 and TRBJ2-5, with D perhaps matching TRBD2 (6 bases). Trimming stripped 2 bases from V and 5 bases from J, with 21 bases between. CDR1 SQVTM and CDR2 ANQGSEA come from the germline V gene. This CDR3 contains 16 residues. CDR3 region: CSVEWLGGEYRETQYF. Here the CDR3 DNA reads TGCAGCGTTGAATGGTTGGGCGGGGAGTACCGGGAGACCCAGTACTTC.

The chain employs TRBV15 and TRBJ1-5, with a weak D call TRBD1 (6 bases). Germline V gene sequence: CDR1 LNHNV, CDR2 YYDKDF (reference sequence). Trimming took off 5 bases at V and 0 bases at J, with 11 bases between the two ends. This CDR3 contains 15 residues. CDR3 coding DNA: TGTGCCACCAGCGCAGGGGTGTTTAGCAATCAGCCCCAGCATTTT. It encodes CATSAGVFSNQPQHF.

The chain recombines TRBV9 with TRBJ2-7; no clear D. Germline CDR1 reads SGDLS; CDR2 reads YYNGEE. The germline V and J ends were trimmed by 4 bases and 0 bases, with 17 bases remaining between them. CDR3 length: 16 amino acids. Here the CDR3 reads CASSHTPRSSSYEQYF. For the CDR3, the DNA is TGTGCCAGCAGCCACACTCCACGGTCGAGCTCCTACGAGCAGTACTTC.